This T cell receptor beta chain was observed in a study of response to subunit inactivated influenza vaccine. Study-wide results and limits: New T cells are recruited in small numbers by each seasonal influenza vaccination, according to the authors' suggestion.

TCRdb passed the RT-PCR reads through MiXCR, listing each CDR3 protein once. This table has 400,000 to 550,000 distinct CDR3 sequences, about 25% appearing once. A word on this clonotype: Its antigen is not known.

The CDR3 extends over 14 amino acids. The V and J ends lost 6 bases and 9 bases respectively, with 17 bases between them. The germline CDR1 and CDR2 sequences are ENHRY and SYGVKD. The gene calls are TRBV10-3 and TRBJ2-2; perhaps TRBD2 as D (6 bases). This TCR was sampled from a man in his fifties who received an inactivated influenza vaccine. The sequences come from CD4+ T cells sorted from PBMCs, collected less than 6 days after vaccination. Here the CDR3 DNA reads TGTGCCATCAGCCCCGAAACTAGCCCAAGGGAGCTGTTTTTT. Translated, it gives CAISPETSPRELFF.